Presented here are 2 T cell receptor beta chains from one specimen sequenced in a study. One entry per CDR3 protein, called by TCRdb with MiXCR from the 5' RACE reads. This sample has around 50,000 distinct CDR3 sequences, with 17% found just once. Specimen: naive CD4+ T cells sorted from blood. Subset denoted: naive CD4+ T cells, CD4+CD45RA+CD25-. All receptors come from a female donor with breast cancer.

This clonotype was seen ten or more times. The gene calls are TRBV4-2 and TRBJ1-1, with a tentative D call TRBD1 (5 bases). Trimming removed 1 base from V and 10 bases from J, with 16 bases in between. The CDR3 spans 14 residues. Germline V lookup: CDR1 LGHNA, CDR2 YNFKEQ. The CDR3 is CASSQASSGGVAFF. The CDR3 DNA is TGTGCCAGCAGCCAAGCTAGTTCGGGGGGTGTAGCTTTCTTT.

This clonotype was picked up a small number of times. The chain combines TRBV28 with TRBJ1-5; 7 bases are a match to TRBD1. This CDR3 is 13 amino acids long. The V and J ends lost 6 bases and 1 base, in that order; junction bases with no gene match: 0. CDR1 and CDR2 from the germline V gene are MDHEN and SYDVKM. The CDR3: CASRGQSNQPQHF. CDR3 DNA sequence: TGTGCCAGCAGGGGACAGAGCAATCAGCCCCAGCATTTT.